This is a list of T cell receptor beta chains from one sample in a study of T cells expressing NK-cell markers. TCRdb re-called the 5' RACE reads and gives one entry per CDR3 protein, without DNA. The sample's table shows approximately 460,000 distinct CDR3 sequences. The specimen was blood T cells: a sorted CD56 or NKG2C T cell subset, CD4+ or CD8+ T cells, or bulk PBMC T cells (not recorded which). These receptors came from a woman aged 18-70 years in good health. Each CDR3 is given with its conserved first and last residue.

TRBV12-3/TRBV12-4,13,TRBJ1-5,CASSPQGGQPQHF
TRBV4-1,12,TRBJ1-2,CASRDLDYGYTF
TRBV7-9,13,TRBJ1-3,CASSLFSGNTIYF
TRBV6-2/TRBV6-3,20,TRBJ2-7,CASPRQGGTRQLAGVYEQYF
TRBV6-1,15,TRBJ2-3,CDTREGESSTDTQYF
TRBV18,14,TRBJ1-5,CASSKGGGNQPQHF
TRBV12-3/TRBV12-4,15,TRBJ1-2,CASSPGRDINYGYTF
TRBV30,13,TRBJ1-2,CAWSEQAVYGYTF
TRBV20-1,15,TRBJ1-3,CSASSLKGTGNTIYF
TRBV19,15,TRBJ2-1,CARSWGRPSYNEQFF
TRBV6-1,15,TRBJ1-5,CASRKQGVSNQPQHF
TRBV14,13,TRBJ2-7,CASSRTSFYEQYF
TRBV3-1,11,TRBJ2-1,CASRQRGEQFF
TRBV20-1,15,TRBJ2-2,CSARDPGGPTGELFF
TRBV5-1,13,TRBJ2-7,CASSTGYSYEQYF
TRBV20-1,13,TRBJ1-1,CSAKTGGNTEAFF
TRBV5-4,15,TRBJ2-5,CASSLGDSVQETQYF
TRBV30,15,TRBJ2-3,CAWSVGLAGGDTQYF
TRBV4-1,16,TRBJ1-5,CASSQEGQGPGQPQHF
TRBV12-3/TRBV12-4,14,TRBJ1-1,CASSLPAGGTEAFF
TRBV6-5,15,TRBJ1-2,CASSYFGNGDYGYTF
TRBV14,12,TRBJ2-1,CASSLGGHEQFF
TRBV18,14,TRBJ1-2,CASSQGQGNYGYTF
TRBV20-1,13,TRBJ2-3,CSANPSGADTQYF
TRBV10-3,16,TRBJ1-4,CAISEWAGTNNEKLFF
TRBV20-1,14,TRBJ2-3,CSASGSPSTDTQYF
TRBV9,14,TRBJ2-7,CASSGAGAFYEQYF
TRBV29-1,13,TRBJ2-2,CSVGDMNTGELFF
TRBV4-3,15,TRBJ2-1,CASSQVISVVVEQFF
TRBV19,17,TRBJ2-1,CASSMGGTSGPYNEQFF
TRBV20-1,13,TRBJ2-7,CSARWTDPYEQYF
TRBV27,19,TRBJ2-1,CASSSRTSGGSRSYNEQFF
TRBV7-2,15,TRBJ2-1,CASSLDFTSYNEQFF
TRBV9,16,TRBJ2-1,CASSVARLEGNNEQFF
TRBV5-1,15,TRBJ1-4,CASSLEGVTNEKLFF
TRBV7-9,14,TRBJ2-7,CASNRDLGSYEQYF